The source of this T cell receptor (beta chain) is a study of OX40 agonist ivuxolimab in advanced cancers. The protocol was immunoSEQ multiplex PCR, while the TCRdb copy is restricted to in-frame clones and leaves out a portion. The sample consists of more than 40,000 clones, 88% of them appearing once. This CDR3 has 16 amino acids. Germline V gene lookup returns CDR1 LGHNA and CDR2 YNFKEQ. V gave up 3 bases and J gave up 2 bases; unmatched junction bases: 2. The V and J genes are TRBV4-2 and TRBJ2-5; 14 nucleotides agree with TRBD2. Source: CD4+ or CD8+ T cells sorted from blood, taken in a trial of the OX40 agonist ivuxolimab. The clonotype was recovered from an adult with an advanced solid tumor such as melanoma, head and neck, liver or kidney cancer. The CDR3 DNA reads TGTGCCAGCAGCCACGGGACTAGCGGGGGACAAGAGACCCAGTACTTC. It encodes CASSHGTSGGQETQYF.